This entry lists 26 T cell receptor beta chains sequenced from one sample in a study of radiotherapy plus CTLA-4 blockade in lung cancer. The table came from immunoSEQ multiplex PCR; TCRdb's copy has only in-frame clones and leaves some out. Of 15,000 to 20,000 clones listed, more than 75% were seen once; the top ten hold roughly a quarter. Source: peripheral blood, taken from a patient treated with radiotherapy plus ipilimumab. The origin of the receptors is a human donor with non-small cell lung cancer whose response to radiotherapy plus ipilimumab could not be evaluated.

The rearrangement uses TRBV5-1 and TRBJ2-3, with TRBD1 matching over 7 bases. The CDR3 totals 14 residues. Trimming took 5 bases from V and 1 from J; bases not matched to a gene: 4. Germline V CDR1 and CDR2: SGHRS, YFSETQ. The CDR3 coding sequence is TGCGCCAGCAGATTCGGACAGGGCACAGATACGCAGTATTTT. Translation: CASRFGQGTDTQYF. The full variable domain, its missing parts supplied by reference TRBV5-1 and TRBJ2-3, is KAGVTQTPRYLIKTRGQQVTLSCSPISGHRSVSWYQQTPGQGLQFLFEYFSETQRNKGNFPGRFSGRQFSNSRSEMNVSTLELGDSALYLCASRFGQGTDTQYFGPGTRLTVL.

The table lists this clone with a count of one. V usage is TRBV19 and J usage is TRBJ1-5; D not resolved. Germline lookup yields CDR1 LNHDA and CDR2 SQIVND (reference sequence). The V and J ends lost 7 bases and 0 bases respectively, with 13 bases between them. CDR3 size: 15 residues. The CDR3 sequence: CASNSLSYSNQPQHF. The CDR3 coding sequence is TGTGCCAGTAACAGTCTTAGTTATAGCAATCAGCCCCAGCATTTT.

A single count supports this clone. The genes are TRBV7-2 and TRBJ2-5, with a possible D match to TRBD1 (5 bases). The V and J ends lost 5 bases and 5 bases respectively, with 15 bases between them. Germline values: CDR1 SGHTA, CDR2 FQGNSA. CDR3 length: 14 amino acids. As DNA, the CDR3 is TGTGCCAGCAGCCCTCAAGGCAGGGTTGAGACCCAGTACTTC. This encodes CASSPQGRVETQYF. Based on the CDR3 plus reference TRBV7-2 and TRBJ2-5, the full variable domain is GAGVSQSPSNKVTEKGKDVELRCDPISGHTALYWYRQSLGQGLEFLIYFQGNSAPDKSGLPSDRFSAERTGGSVSTLTIQRTQQEDSAVYLCASSPQGRVETQYFGPGTRLLVL.

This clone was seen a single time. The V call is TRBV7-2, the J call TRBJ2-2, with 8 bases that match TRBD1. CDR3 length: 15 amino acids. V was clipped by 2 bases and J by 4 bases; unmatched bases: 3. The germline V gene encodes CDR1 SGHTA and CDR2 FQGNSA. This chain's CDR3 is CASSLYTGGTGELFF. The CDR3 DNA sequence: TGTGCCAGCAGCTTATACACAGGGGGCACCGGGGAGCTGTTTTTT.

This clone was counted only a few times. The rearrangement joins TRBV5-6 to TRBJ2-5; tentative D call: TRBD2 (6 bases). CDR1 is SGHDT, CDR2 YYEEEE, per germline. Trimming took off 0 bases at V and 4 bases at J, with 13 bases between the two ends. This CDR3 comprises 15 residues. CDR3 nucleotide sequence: TGTGCCAGCAGCTTGGTGAGGGGACTGGGAGAGACCCAGTACTTC. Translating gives CASSLVRGLGETQYF.

CDR3 amino acids: CASSVRSSGVSGNEQFF. CDR3 coding DNA: TGTGCCAGCAGCGTAAGGAGTAGCGGCGTAAGTGGCAATGAGCAGTTCTTC. The rearrangement uses TRBV9 and TRBJ2-1, with D possibly TRBD2 on 6 matching bases. CDR1 and CDR2 from the germline V gene are SGDLS and YYNGEE. The CDR3 spans 17 residues. Trimming removed 1 base from V and 6 bases from J, with 20 bases in between.

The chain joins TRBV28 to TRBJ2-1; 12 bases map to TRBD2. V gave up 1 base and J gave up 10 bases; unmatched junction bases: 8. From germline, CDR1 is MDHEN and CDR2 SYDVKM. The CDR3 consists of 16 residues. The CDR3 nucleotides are TGTGCCAGCAGTTTATACCTAGCGGGGGGGGAGAAGGAGCAGTTCTTC. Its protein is CASSLYLAGGEKEQFF.

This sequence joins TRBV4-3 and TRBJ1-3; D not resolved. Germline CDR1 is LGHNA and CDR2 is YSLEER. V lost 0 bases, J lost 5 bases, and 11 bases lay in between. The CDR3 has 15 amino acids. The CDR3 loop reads CASSQEQINRNTIYF. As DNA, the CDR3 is TGCGCCAGCAGCCAAGAACAAATAAACAGAAACACCATATATTTT.

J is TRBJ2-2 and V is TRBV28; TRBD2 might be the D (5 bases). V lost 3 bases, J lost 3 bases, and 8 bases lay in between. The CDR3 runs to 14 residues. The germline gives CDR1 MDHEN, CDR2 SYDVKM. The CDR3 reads CASSFLADTGELFF. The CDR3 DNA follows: TGTGCCAGCAGTTTTCTAGCCGACACCGGGGAGCTGTTTTTT.

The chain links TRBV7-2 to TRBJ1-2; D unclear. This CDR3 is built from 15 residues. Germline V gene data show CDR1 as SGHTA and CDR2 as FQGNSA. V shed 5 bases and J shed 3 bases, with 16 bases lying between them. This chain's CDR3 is CASSPNPQYDYGYTF. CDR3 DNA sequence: TGTGCCAGCAGCCCCAACCCCCAGTACGACTATGGCTACACCTTC.

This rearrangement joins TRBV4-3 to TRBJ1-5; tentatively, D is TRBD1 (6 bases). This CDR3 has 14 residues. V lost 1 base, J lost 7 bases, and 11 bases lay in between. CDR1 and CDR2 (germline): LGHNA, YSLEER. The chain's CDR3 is CASSQGGRDQPQHF. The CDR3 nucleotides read TGCGCCAGCAGCCAAGGGGGGCGAGACCAGCCCCAGCATTTT.

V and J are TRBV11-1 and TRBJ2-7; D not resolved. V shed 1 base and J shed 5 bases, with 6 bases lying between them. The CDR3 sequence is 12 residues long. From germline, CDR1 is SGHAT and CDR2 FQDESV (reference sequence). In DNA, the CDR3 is TGTGCCAGCAGCTTAGAAGGAGACGAGCAGTACTTC. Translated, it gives CASSLEGDEQYF.

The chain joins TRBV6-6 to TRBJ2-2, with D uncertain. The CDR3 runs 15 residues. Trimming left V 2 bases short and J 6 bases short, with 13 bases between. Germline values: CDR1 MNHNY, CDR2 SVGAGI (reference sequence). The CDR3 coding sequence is TGTGCCAGCAGTTACCGAAGTGCGAGCGCCGGGGAGCTGTTTTTT. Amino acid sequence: CASSYRSASAGELFF.

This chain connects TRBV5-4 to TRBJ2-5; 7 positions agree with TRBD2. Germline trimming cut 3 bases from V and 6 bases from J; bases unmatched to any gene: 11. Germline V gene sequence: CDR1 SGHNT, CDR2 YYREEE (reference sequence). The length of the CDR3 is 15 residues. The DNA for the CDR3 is TGTGCCAGCAGCTCTCAGCGGGAAGACCGAAAGACCCAGTACTTC. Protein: CASSSQREDRKTQYF. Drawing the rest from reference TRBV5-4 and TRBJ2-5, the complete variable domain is ETGVTQSPTHLIKTRGQQVTLRCSSQSGHNTVSWYQQALGQGPQFIFQYYREEENGRGNFPPRFSGLQFPNYSSELNVNALELDDSALYLCASSSQREDRKTQYFGPGTRLLVL.

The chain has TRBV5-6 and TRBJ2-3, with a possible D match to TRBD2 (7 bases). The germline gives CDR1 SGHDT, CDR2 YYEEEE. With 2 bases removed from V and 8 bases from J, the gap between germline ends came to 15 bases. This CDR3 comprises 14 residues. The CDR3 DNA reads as TGTGCCAGCAGCTTACCGCGGGGGCCGGGTACGCAGTATTTT. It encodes CASSLPRGPGTQYF.

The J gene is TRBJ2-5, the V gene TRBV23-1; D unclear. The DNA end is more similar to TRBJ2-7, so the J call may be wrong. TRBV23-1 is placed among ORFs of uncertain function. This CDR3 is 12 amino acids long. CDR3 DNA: TGCGCCAGCAGACCCCACGTCCACGAGCAGTACTTC. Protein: CASRPHVHEQYF.

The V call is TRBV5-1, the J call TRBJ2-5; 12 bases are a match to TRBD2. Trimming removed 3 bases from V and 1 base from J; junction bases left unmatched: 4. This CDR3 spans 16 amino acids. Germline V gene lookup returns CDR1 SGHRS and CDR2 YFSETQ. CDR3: CASSSRTSGVQETQYF. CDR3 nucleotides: TGCGCCAGCAGCTCGAGGACTAGCGGGGTCCAAGAGACCCAGTACTTC.

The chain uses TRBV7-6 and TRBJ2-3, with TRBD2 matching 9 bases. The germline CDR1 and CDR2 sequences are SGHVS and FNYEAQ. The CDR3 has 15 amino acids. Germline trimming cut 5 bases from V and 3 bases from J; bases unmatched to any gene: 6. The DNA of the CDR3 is TGTGCCAGCAGCCGTAGCGGGAGAGCTACAGATACGCAGTATTTT. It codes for CASSRSGRATDTQYF.

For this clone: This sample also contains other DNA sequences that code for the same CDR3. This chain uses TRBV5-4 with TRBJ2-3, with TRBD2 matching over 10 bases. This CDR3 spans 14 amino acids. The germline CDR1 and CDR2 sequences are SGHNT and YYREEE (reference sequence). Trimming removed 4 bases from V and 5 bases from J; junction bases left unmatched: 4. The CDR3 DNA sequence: TGTGCCAGCAGCCTAGCGGGAGTTGGAGATACGCAGTATTTT. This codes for CASSLAGVGDTQYF. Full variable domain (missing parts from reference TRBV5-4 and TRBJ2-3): ETGVTQSPTHLIKTRGQQVTLRCSSQSGHNTVSWYQQALGQGPQFIFQYYREEENGRGNFPPRFSGLQFPNYSSELNVNALELDDSALYLCASSLAGVGDTQYFGPGTRLTVL.

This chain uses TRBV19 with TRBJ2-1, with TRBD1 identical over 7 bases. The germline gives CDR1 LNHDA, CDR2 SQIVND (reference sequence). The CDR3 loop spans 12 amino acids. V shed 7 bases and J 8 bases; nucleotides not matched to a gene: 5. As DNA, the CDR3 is TGTGCCAGTAAGGGGGCCCTCCATGAGCAGTTCTTC. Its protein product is CASKGALHEQFF.

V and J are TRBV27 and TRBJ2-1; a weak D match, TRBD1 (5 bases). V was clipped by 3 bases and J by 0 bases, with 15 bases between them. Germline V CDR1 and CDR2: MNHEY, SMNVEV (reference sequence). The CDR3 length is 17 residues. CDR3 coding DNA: TGTGCCAGCAGTTTTTCGGATAGTCAGGGCTCCTACAATGAGCAGTTCTTC. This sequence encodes CASSFSDSQGSYNEQFF.

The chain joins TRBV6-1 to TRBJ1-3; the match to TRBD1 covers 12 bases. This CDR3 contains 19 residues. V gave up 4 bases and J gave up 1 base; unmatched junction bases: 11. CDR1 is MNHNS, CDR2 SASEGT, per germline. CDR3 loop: CASSVSGTGGILSGNTIYF. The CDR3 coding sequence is TGTGCCAGCAGTGTCTCCGGGACAGGGGGCATACTTTCTGGAAACACCATATATTTT.

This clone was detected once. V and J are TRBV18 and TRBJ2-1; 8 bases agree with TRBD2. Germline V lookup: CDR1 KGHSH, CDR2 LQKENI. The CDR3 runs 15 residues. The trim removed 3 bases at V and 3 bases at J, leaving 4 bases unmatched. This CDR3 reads CASSPGGGIYNEQFF. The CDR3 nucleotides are TGTGCCAGCTCACCGGGCGGGGGGATCTACAATGAGCAGTTCTTC.

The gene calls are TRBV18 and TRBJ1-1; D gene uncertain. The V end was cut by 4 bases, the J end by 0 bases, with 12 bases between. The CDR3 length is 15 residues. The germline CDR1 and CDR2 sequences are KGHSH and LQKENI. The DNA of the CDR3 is TGTGCCAGCTCACGACGCTCGGGGTTGAACACTGAAGCTTTCTTT. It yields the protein CASSRRSGLNTEAFF.

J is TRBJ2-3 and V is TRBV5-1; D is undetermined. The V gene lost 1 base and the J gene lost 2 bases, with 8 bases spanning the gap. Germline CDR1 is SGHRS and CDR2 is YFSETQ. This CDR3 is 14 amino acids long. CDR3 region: CASSLQVSTDTQYF. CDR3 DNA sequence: TGCGCCAGCAGCTTGCAGGTGTCCACAGATACGCAGTATTTT.

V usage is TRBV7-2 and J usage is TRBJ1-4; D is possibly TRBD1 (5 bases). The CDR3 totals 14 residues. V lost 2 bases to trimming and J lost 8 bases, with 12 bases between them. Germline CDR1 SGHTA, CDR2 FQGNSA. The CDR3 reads CASSLQGKGEKLFF. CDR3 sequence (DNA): TGTGCCAGCAGCTTACAGGGAAAAGGCGAAAAACTGTTTTTT.